Shown below are 18 T cell receptor beta chains from a single sample sequenced in a study of T cells in localized non-small cell lung cancer. Clones were sequenced by immunoSEQ multiplex PCR, and TCRdb holds only the in-frame ones, with some missing. This sample has 1,700 or so clones, with 20% found just once. Sequenced material: lung tumor tissue, taken before any cancer treatment. Receptor source: a man aged 40 to 70 with stage III lung adenocarcinoma.

The V gene is TRBV30, the J gene TRBJ2-3; D is tentatively TRBD1 or TRBD2 (5 bases each). This CDR3 comprises 14 residues. Trimming took off 0 bases at V and 5 bases at J, with 12 bases between the two ends. The germline gives CDR1 GTSNPN, CDR2 SVGIG (reference sequence). This chain's CDR3 is CAWSVRGTRDTQYF. In nucleotides, the CDR3 is TGTGCCTGGAGTGTACGGGGCACGAGAGATACGCAGTATTTT.

A few counts support this clone. The gene calls are TRBV15 and TRBJ1-4; D is unresolved. The CDR3 consists of 15 residues. Trimming removed 3 bases at V and 0 bases at J, with 8 bases between. Germline values: CDR1 LNHNV, CDR2 YYDKDF (reference sequence). DNA for the CDR3: TGTGCCACCAGCAGGGGAGGGTCAACTAATGAAAAACTGTTTTTT. This encodes CATSRGGSTNEKLFF.

This chain links TRBV28 with TRBJ1-2; tentatively, D is TRBD1 (5 bases). Germline V gene lookup returns CDR1 MDHEN and CDR2 SYDVKM. CDR3 length equals 14 residues. V shed 5 bases and J shed 3 bases, with 13 bases lying between them. The CDR3 region is CASSTPDRYYGYTF. The CDR3, as DNA: TGTGCCAGCAGTACCCCCGACAGATACTATGGCTACACCTTC.

This clone was detected once. The CDR3 sequence is CAWSQDRGMYEQYF. The CDR3 nucleotides are TGTGCCTGGAGTCAAGACAGGGGTATGTACGAGCAGTACTTC. The rearrangement uses TRBV30 and TRBJ2-7; 8 bases are a match to TRBD1. The germline CDR1 and CDR2 sequences are GTSNPN and SVGIG (reference sequence). The CDR3 length is 14 residues. With V trimmed by 2 bases and J by 4 bases, 7 bases remained unmatched.

By share, this clone counts as medium-sized. The chain links TRBV11-3 to TRBJ2-6, with a tentative D call TRBD2 (5 bases). Per the germline V gene, CDR1 is SGHNT and CDR2 is YENEEA. V was pared by 4 bases and J by 0 bases, with 10 bases between. The CDR3 covers 16 residues. The DNA of the CDR3 is TGTGCCAGCAGCTCCGGGGTTATCTCTGGGGCCAACGTCCTGACTTTC. This gives the protein CASSSGVISGANVLTF.

This sequence joins TRBV11-3 and TRBJ2-7, with 9 bases that match TRBD1. Trimming removed 5 bases from V and 3 bases from J; junction bases left unmatched: 5. CDR1 is SGHNT and CDR2 is YENEEA in the germline V gene. The CDR3 covers 14 residues. Here the CDR3 reads CASSAGTGYYEQYF. In DNA, the CDR3 is TGTGCCAGCAGCGCCGGGACAGGGTACTACGAGCAGTACTTC.

This clone is labeled as medium-sized (0.01 to 0.1%). The chain uses TRBV11-3 and TRBJ2-1; D might be TRBD2 (5 bases). CDR3 length: 16 amino acids. CDR1 is SGHNT and CDR2 is YENEEA in the germline V gene. The V gene lost 3 bases and the J gene lost 8 bases, with 20 bases spanning the gap. CDR3 residues: CASSLISPRTRDEQFF. Here the CDR3 DNA reads TGTGCCAGCAGCTTGATTTCCCCCCGCACTAGGGATGAGCAGTTCTTC.

The rearrangement uses TRBV19 and TRBJ1-1; unclear D gene. V was shortened by 3 bases and J by 5 bases, with 10 bases between the two germline ends. CDR1 and CDR2 from the germline V gene are LNHDA and SQIVND (reference sequence). The CDR3 has 13 residues. Here the CDR3 reads CASSIPRRTEAFF. DNA of the CDR3: TGTGCCAGTAGTATCCCTCGACGGACTGAAGCTTTCTTT.

This clone came up a few times. V gene TRBV18 combines with J gene TRBJ1-4; D is unresolved. Germline V gives CDR1 KGHSH, CDR2 LQKENI. V shed 3 bases and J shed 0 bases, with 14 bases lying between them. CDR3 size: 17 residues. CDR3 sequence (DNA): TGTGCCAGCTCACCTGCGGCAGGAGGAGCAACTAATGAAAAACTGTTTTTT. The encoded protein is CASSPAAGGATNEKLFF.

This clone was found a few times. This rearrangement joins TRBV9 to TRBJ2-7; D is possibly TRBD1 or TRBD2 (6 bases each). The CDR3 loop spans 13 amino acids. CDR1 and CDR2 (germline): SGDLS, YYNGEE. The V and J ends lost 5 bases and 2 bases respectively, with 11 bases between them. The CDR3 region is CASSGGGTYEQYF. The CDR3 nucleotides read TGTGCCAGCAGTGGGGGCGGGACCTACGAGCAGTACTTC.

The V and J genes are TRBV5-1 and TRBJ1-1, with TRBD1 matching 8 bases. Looked up from germline, CDR1 is SGHRS and CDR2 is YFSETQ. With 4 bases clipped from V and 0 bases from J, the junction kept 5 bases outside the gene matches. The CDR3 is 15 amino acids. CDR3 amino acids: CASSRRQGMNTEAFF. The DNA for the CDR3 is TGCGCCAGCAGCCGAAGACAGGGGATGAACACTGAAGCTTTCTTT. The full variable domain, with the rest looked up from reference TRBV5-1 and TRBJ1-1, is KAGVTQTPRYLIKTRGQQVTLSCSPISGHRSVSWYQQTPGQGLQFLFEYFSETQRNKGNFPGRFSGRQFSNSRSEMNVSTLELGDSALYLCASSRRQGMNTEAFFGQGTRLTVV.

This clone occurred a few times. The genes are TRBV27 and TRBJ2-4; 10 positions match TRBD1. The CDR3 has 16 residues. The V gene's germline CDR1 is MNHEY and CDR2 SMNVEV (reference sequence). The V segment lost 3 bases and the J segment 1 base; nucleotides outside the gene matches: 3. The DNA for the CDR3 is TGTGCCAGCAGTTTGGGGACAGGGGCGGCCAAAAACATTCAGTACTTC. Translation: CASSLGTGAAKNIQYF.

This rearrangement joins TRBV18 to TRBJ1-1; perhaps TRBD1 as D (6 bases). The CDR3 has 17 residues. Trimming removed 5 bases from V and 3 bases from J, with 22 bases in between. Germline CDR1 KGHSH, CDR2 LQKENI. CDR3 bases: TGTGCCAGCTCATCTAATCGCCGGGGGGGCGCGGACACTGAAGCTTTCTTT. Amino acid sequence: CASSSNRRGGADTEAFF. Drawing the rest from reference TRBV18 and TRBJ1-1, the complete variable domain is NAGVMQNPRHLVRRRGQEARLRCSPMKGHSHVYWYRQLPEEGLKFMVYLQKENIIDESGMPKERFSAEFPKEGPSILRIQQVVRGDSAAYFCASSSNRRGGADTEAFFGQGTRLTVV.

The chain couples TRBV10-3 to TRBJ2-1; maybe TRBD2 (5 bases). In germline, CDR1 is ENHRY, CDR2 SYGVKD. Trimming took 2 bases from V and 1 from J, leaving 9 bases between them. The CDR3 spans 15 residues. This CDR3 is CAISEARGSYNEQFF. CDR3 nucleotide sequence: TGTGCCATCAGTGAGGCTAGAGGGTCCTACAATGAGCAGTTCTTC.

The chain combines TRBV18 with TRBJ2-7, with D perhaps TRBD1 (6 bases). The CDR3 contains 12 residues. V lost 3 bases and J lost 4, with 7 bases in between. Germline CDR1 is KGHSH and CDR2 is LQKENI. The CDR3 coding sequence is TGTGCCAGCTCACCGGACAGATACGAGCAGTACTTC. It translates to CASSPDRYEQYF.

The genes are TRBV14 and TRBJ2-1, with D unresolved. Deletions cut 3 bases from V and 4 bases from J, with 7 bases between. CDR1 is SGHDN, CDR2 FVKESK, per germline. The CDR3 sequence is 13 residues long. DNA for the CDR3: TGTGCCAGCAGCCAGTCCCGGTACAATGAGCAGTTCTTC. It is translated as CASSQSRYNEQFF.

A few counts support this clone. The chain has TRBV30 and TRBJ1-1; D perhaps matches TRBD1 (5 bases). This CDR3 contains 15 residues. Germline loops: CDR1 GTSNPN, CDR2 SVGIG (reference sequence). V was pared by 2 bases and J by 3 bases, with 16 bases between. CDR3 region: CAWSQGAGVYTEAFF. CDR3 nucleotide sequence: TGTGCCTGGAGTCAAGGGGCGGGGGTTTACACTGAAGCTTTCTTT.

This chain connects TRBV25-1 to TRBJ2-2, with 8 bases matching TRBD2. The V gene end was trimmed by 3 bases and the J gene end by 5 bases; junction bases not matched to a gene: 5. This CDR3 is 15 amino acids long. Germline values: CDR1 MGHDK, CDR2 SYGVNS. CDR3 amino acids: CASSESGLDTGELFF. As DNA, the CDR3 is TGTGCCAGCAGTGAGTCGGGACTAGATACCGGGGAGCTGTTTTTT.